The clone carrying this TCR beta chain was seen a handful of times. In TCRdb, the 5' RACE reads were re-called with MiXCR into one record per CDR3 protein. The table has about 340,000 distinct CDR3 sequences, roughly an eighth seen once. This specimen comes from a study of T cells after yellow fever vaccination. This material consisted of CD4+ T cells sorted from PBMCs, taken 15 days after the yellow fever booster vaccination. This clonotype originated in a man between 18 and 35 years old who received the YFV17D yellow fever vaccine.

The CDR3 loop reads CASSPGIVQETQYF. CDR3 sequence (DNA): TGTGCCAGCTCACCAGGGATCGTCCAAGAGACCCAGTACTTC. The genes are TRBV18 and TRBJ2-5; D not certain. CDR3 length: 14 residues. Germline loops: CDR1 KGHSH, CDR2 LQKENI. Trimming cost V 2 bases and J 1 base, with 8 bases left between them.